This T cell receptor (beta chain) was captured in a study of T cells in Graves' hyperthyroidism and ophthalmopathy. Looking at the study overall: The blood sample was taken at first diagnosis, before treatment began.

This clonotype came up many times. The CDR3 runs 15 residues. Germline V lookup: CDR1 SGHAT, CDR2 FQNNGV. With 0 bases clipped from V and 7 bases from J, the junction kept 8 bases outside the gene matches. Amplified TCR beta CDR3 regions came from RNA transcripts. The HTBI primer set was used in a first-round RT-PCR of the TCR CDR3. In TCRdb, the multiplex PCR reads were re-called with MiXCR into one record per CDR3 protein. The repertoire consists of 620,000 or so distinct CDR3 sequences, with about 15% occurring once and the leading ten covering around 12%. The chain uses TRBV11-2 and TRBJ1-1; 7 positions agree with TRBD1. What was sequenced was blood. The clonotype was recovered from a woman aged 45-65 years with Graves' ophthalmopathy. The CDR3 loop reads CASSLEQGRFFEAFF. The CDR3 DNA reads TGTGCCAGCAGCTTAGAACAGGGGCGATTCTTTGAAGCTTTCTTT. Using reference TRBV11-2 and TRBJ1-1 for the parts outside the CDR3, the full variable domain is EAGVAQSPRYKIIEKRQSVAFWCNPISGHATLYWYQQILGQGPKLLIQFQNNGVVDDSQLPKDRFSAERLKGVDSTLKIQPAKLEDSAVYLCASSLEQGRFFEAFFGQGTRLTVV.